This TCR beta chain came from a study of human T cells and chemical hapten exposure (dated by TCRdb to the early 2020s). With regard to the full study: For sensitization, 2% DPC in acetone was applied to a roughly 2 cm by roughly 2 cm area of upper inner arm skin. Alopecia areata with under or over 50% scalp involvement, alopecia totalis and alopecia universalis were represented in the patient cohort, which was mostly female. In alopecia patients, the study followed how the peripheral blood TCR repertoire changed in vivo over primary and secondary sensitization to diphenylcyclopropenone (DPC), a hapten. Throughout the study period of roughly 24 weeks, patients also received therapeutic DPC doses to the scalp every week. Blood samples were taken from patients before sensitization (week 0) and at 2, 6 and about 24 weeks after DPC sensitization. Patch testing was done on the upper back using Finn chambers containing 0.01% DPC, and results were scored after 6 days according to International Contact Dermatitis Research Group standards. Blood for TCR sequencing was provided by twenty-nine alopecia patients at one to four time points (pre-sensitization, 2, 6 and 24 weeks). Libraries were pooled for sequencing, and per-sample TCR yields varied mainly because of small differences in library volumes within the pool.

Results and caveats for the whole study, not just this receptor: Repeated subsampling changed both the strength of the expansion versus patch-test correlation and the threshold at which the correlation became significant. All patients had alopecia, a presumed autoimmune disease, so their immune response might differ from that of healthy individuals. The number of TCRs above 1 in 1000 frequency did not change with DPC sensitization; there was no evidence of global repertoire structure alterations. Significantly more large CDR3 similarity clusters were formed by expanded TCRs than by pre-sensitization or healthy control sets, consistent with antigen-driven responses. Patch test score correlated positively with the number of PT1 expanded TCRs, reaching significance at thresholds 8, 16 and 32 but not at 4.

In its sample, this clonotype was seen a few times. What antigen it recognizes has not been identified. Base qualities were left out, and no much larger clone turns up one base away. From the cysteine up to the phenylalanine, the CDR3 has a length of 15 residues. The retained sequence is limited to the CDR3, 45 bases, with the frame set at the first base. Reading the germline V gene gives CDR1 ENHRY and CDR2 SYGVKD. Trimmed from V: 6 bases; trimmed from J: 0 bases; junction bases lacking a gene match: 7. Libraries were built with RACE. The instrument given in TCRdb is NextSeq 500. During library preparation, unique molecular identifiers were attached to individual cDNA molecules so that TCRs could be counted quantitatively and reproducibly. For every blood RNA sample, sequencing covered both the TCR alpha and TCR beta chains. For the original study's pipeline: The median number of TCRs per sample was around 100,000, ranging from about 20,000 to 690,600. The Decombinator software suite was used to annotate V, J and CDR3 in the TCR reads. To make PS versus PT1 abundance plots, every sample was subsampled to the same number of TCRs (28,000). TCRs were defined as expanded if absent before sensitization and observed at least eight times at the 2-week time point. TCRdb reanalyzed the raw reads on its own, using fastp at Q25 for trimming and MiXCR for clone calling, and kept in-frame beta chains. CDR3 protein duplicates are merged, each entry listing the most common genes and DNA. These V and J calls originate from TCRdb's pipeline instead of the authors' own analysis. This sample holds about 89,000 distinct CDR3 sequences; around 10% were observed only once. The top ten clones comprise roughly 2% of the sample.

This sample's time point label indicates: patch test 2, 6 weeks after DPC sensitization. Interpreted using the paper, the treatment or condition label stands for: therapeutic diphenylcyclopropenone sensitization with weekly scalp DPC. Blood at each patch-test visit was drawn before the patch test was applied. Eligible patients were aged 18 to 70, diagnosed with alopecia, deemed suitable for DPC therapy, and excluded if pregnant. Total RNA was isolated from unfractionated whole blood collected in Tempus Blood RNA tubes. The clonotype originates from a man aged 40-49 years with alopecia areata. Some clones in this sample may be carry-over from other donors' samples. Recombination linked TRBV10-3 to TRBJ1-1, with 7 junctional bases fitting TRBD1. The sequences come from whole blood, collected in connection with sensitization to the hapten diphenylcyclopropenone (DPC). Here is the DNA: TGTGCCATCAGCAAGGGACAGCACATGAACACTGAAGCTTTCTTT. Its product reads: CAISKGQHMNTEAFF.